These 13 T cell receptor beta chains were all obtained from the same sample, sequenced in a study of type 1 and type 2 diabetes patients (dated by TCRdb to 2016 to 2017). The reads were generated on an Illumina MiSeq. Genomic DNA from sorted T cell subsets was used as template for TCRbeta CDR3 amplification. The TCRbeta CDR3 region was amplified by multiplex PCR with 30 forward and 13 reverse primers. Clones were called with MiXCR by TCRdb after fastp trimmed the public reads at Q25, and only in-frame beta chains were retained. Each entry merges the rows of one CDR3 protein and shows their most common DNA and genes. In this sample the table shows 280,000 or so distinct CDR3 sequences, over 45% of which occur a single time. Together, the top ten hold around 15% of the sample. Sequencing was performed on peripheral blood mononuclear cells (PBMCs). Receptors were obtained from a man aged 18 to 30 with type 2 diabetes.

This chain connects TRBV6-2 or TRBV6-3 to TRBJ2-1; TRBD2 matches 11 bases. The CDR3 length is 16 residues. Looked up from germline, CDR1 is MNHEY and CDR2 is SVGEGT. Trimming at V came to 9 bases and at J to 13 bases, leaving 20 bases not matched to a gene. The CDR3 reads CASLSLGTSGLRGQFF. Here the CDR3 DNA reads TGTGCCAGTCTCTCCCTCGGGACTAGCGGATTACGAGGACAGTTCTTC.

This clonotype was recorded at least ten times. The CDR3 reads CATSRDRGSGETQYF. In nucleotides, the CDR3 is TGTGCCACCAGCAGAGATAGGGGCTCCGGAGAGACCCAGTACTTC. The V gene is TRBV15, the J gene TRBJ2-5; possibly TRBD1 for D (5 bases). This CDR3 has 15 amino acids. V dropped 0 bases and J dropped 4 bases, with 12 bases sitting between them. The V gene's germline CDR1 is LNHNV and CDR2 YYDKDF (reference sequence).

The chain employs TRBV25-1 and TRBJ1-5, with TRBD1 matching over 8 bases. In germline, CDR1 is MGHDK, CDR2 SYGVNS. V gave up 4 bases and J gave up 4 bases; unmatched junction bases: 6. The CDR3 totals 15 residues. CDR3 bases: TGTGCCAGCAGTGTAGGACAGGGTTGGAATCAGCCCCAGCATTTT. Its translation: CASSVGQGWNQPQHF. The variable domain in full, with the rest retrieved from reference TRBV25-1 and TRBJ1-5, is EADIYQTPRYLVIGTGKKITLECSQTMGHDKMYWYQQDPGMELHLIHYSYGVNSTEKGDLSSESTVSRIRTEHFPLTLESARPSHTSQYLCASSVGQGWNQPQHFGDGTRLSIL.

The chain employs TRBV10-3 and TRBJ1-5; D uncertain. This CDR3 spans 13 amino acids. Germline-derived CDR1 and CDR2 are ENHRY and SYGVKD. The V end was cut by 3 bases, the J end by 3 bases, with 6 bases between. The CDR3 DNA is TGTGCCATCAGTGACGGTAACAATCAGCCCCAGCATTTT. Its protein is CAISDGNNQPQHF.

This CDR3 reads CASSHRAGVDEQYF. CDR3 DNA sequence: TGTGCCAGCAGCCACCGGGCAGGGGTCGACGAGCAGTACTTC. The chain combines TRBV3-1 with TRBJ2-7; possibly TRBD1 for D (6 bases). This CDR3 spans 14 amino acids. Germline loops: CDR1 LGHDT, CDR2 YNNKEL (reference sequence). The V and J ends lost 3 bases and 5 bases respectively, with 14 bases between them.

On this clonotype itself: At one boundary the junction diverges from the germline segment, which might be a read error. This rearrangement joins TRBV7-2 to TRBJ1-1; no definite D call. The V gene's germline CDR1 is SGHTA and CDR2 FQGNSA. CDR3 size: 15 residues. In DNA, the CDR3 is TGCGCCAGCAGCCAAGTTAATACCATGAACACTGAAGCTTTCTTT. Encoded protein: CASSQVNTMNTEAFF.

This clonotype has only a few counts. The DNA for the CDR3 is TGTGCCAGTAGTACCCTGGACTGGAATGAGCAGTTCTTC. It translates to CASSTLDWNEQFF. V and J are TRBV19 and TRBJ2-1; the D gene is possibly TRBD2 (5 bases). Trimming pared 4 bases from V and 7 bases from J, leaving 11 bases between. CDR3 length: 13 residues. Germline V gene lookup returns CDR1 LNHDA and CDR2 SQIVND (reference sequence).

This clonotype was seen only a few times. The chain combines TRBV9 with TRBJ2-7; 7 bases line up with TRBD1. J lost 2 bases, V lost 4 bases, and 3 bases had no gene match. The CDR3 loop spans 13 amino acids. CDR1 SGDLS and CDR2 YYNGEE come from the germline V gene. The CDR3 here is CASSPGGTYEQYF. The CDR3 DNA follows: TGTGCCAGCAGCCCAGGGGGAACCTACGAGCAGTACTTC.

J is TRBJ1-6 and V is TRBV14; D gene uncertain. Germline V gives CDR1 SGHDN, CDR2 FVKESK. The CDR3 is made up of 15 amino acids. V was trimmed by 5 bases and J by 7 bases, leaving 15 bases between them. CDR3 region: CASSLFTSENSPLHF. CDR3 coding DNA: TGTGCCAGCAGCTTATTCACGTCAGAGAATTCACCCCTCCACTTT.

The rearrangement joins TRBV20-1 to TRBJ2-3, with TRBD1 matching 8 bases. CDR1 and CDR2 (germline): DFQATT, SNEGSKA (reference sequence). The CDR3 spans 14 residues. The V gene end was trimmed by 6 bases and the J gene end by 3 bases; junction bases not matched to a gene: 8. The CDR3 loop reads CSAQRQGRTDTQYF. CDR3 nucleotide sequence: TGCAGTGCCCAGAGACAGGGGAGGACAGATACGCAGTATTTT.

This chain joins TRBV27 and TRBJ2-5, with no clear D. The tail of the sequence fits TRBJ2-3 better, so the J call may be wrong. Germline V gene data show CDR1 as MNHEY and CDR2 as SMNVEV (reference sequence). The CDR3 contains 14 residues. This chain's CDR3 is CASSSQLLQDTQYF. CDR3 DNA: TGTGCCAGCAGTTCCCAACTTCTACAAGATACGCAGTATTTT.

This clonotype was picked up many times. The gene calls are TRBV30 and TRBJ2-7; D remains ambiguous. The CDR3 sequence is 11 residues long. Germline CDR1 and CDR2: GTSNPN and SVGIG (reference sequence). Between the trimmed V and J ends, which lost 0 bases and 5 bases, there was a span of 5 bases. CDR3 nucleotide sequence: TGTGCCTGGAGTGTTTTCCACGAGCAGTACTTC. Protein: CAWSVFHEQYF.

The table lists this clonotype with a few counts. The V and J genes are TRBV13 and TRBJ2-7, with TRBD1 matching 7 bases. The CDR3 has 14 amino acids. CDR1 is PRHDT and CDR2 is FYEKMQ in the germline V gene (reference sequence). V shed 0 bases, J shed 5 bases, and the junction held 4 bases outside the gene matches. The DNA for the CDR3 is TGTGCCAGCAGCTTAGGCCGCAGGGGGAACGAGCAGTACTTC. Translated, it gives CASSLGRRGNEQYF.